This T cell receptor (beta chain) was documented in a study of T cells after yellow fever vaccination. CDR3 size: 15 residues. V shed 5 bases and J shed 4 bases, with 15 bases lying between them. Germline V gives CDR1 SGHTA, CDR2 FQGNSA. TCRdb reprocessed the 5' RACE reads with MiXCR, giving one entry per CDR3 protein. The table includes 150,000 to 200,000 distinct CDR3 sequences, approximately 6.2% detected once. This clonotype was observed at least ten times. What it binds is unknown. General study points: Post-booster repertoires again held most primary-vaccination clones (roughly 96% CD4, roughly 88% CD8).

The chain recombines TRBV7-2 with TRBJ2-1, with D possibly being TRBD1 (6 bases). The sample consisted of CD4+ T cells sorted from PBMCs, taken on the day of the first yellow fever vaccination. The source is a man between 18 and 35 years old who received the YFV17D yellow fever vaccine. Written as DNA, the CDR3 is TGTGCCAGCAGCCATACAGGGAGACGGTACAATGAGCAGTTCTTC. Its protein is CASSHTGRRYNEQFF.